These T cell receptor beta chains were read from a single sample in a study of blood T cells in healthy people across ages. Via MiXCR, TCRdb re-called the 5' RACE reads, giving one row per CDR3 protein. The data contain approximately 810,000 distinct CDR3 sequences, about 28% of them singletons. Specimen: blood. The source is a woman older than 75 in good health. CDR3s include the opening cysteine and the closing phenylalanine or tryptophan. The order of the fields is J gene, V gene, D gene, clone size, CDR3 DNA, CDR3 protein. The D gene is left open where the match is weak. The size entry is marked missing in some rows and otherwise reads once, few, many or a size class.

TRBJ2-1 | TRBV12-3/TRBV12-4 | NA | once | TGTGCCATCAGTCCGAAGCGGGACAATGAGCAGTTCTTC | CAISPKRDNEQFF
TRBJ2-1 | TRBV20-1 | NA | many | TGCAGTGGTAGGGGGGGAGCCTACAATGAGCAGTTCTTC | CSGRGGAYNEQFF
TRBJ1-6 | TRBV28 | TRBD1 | NA | TGTGCCAGCAGTCGGGGGGACAGGGGTTTAAGTGGCTCACCCCTCCACTTT | CASSRGDRGLSGSPLHF
TRBJ2-6 | TRBV5-1 | TRBD1 | few | TGCGCCAGCAGCGAAGGGACAGCCGGGGCCAACGTCCTGACTTTC | CASSEGTAGANVLTF
TRBJ2-1 | TRBV29-1 | NA | NA | TGCAGCGTTGGGTTGCTGGGCTCGGGCTACAATGAGCAGTTCTTC | CSVGLLGSGYNEQFF
TRBJ2-5 | TRBV5-1 | TRBD2 | many | TGCGCCAGCAGGGGTAGCGGGGTCCCAGAGACCCAGTACTTC | CASRGSGVPETQYF
TRBJ2-5 | TRBV7-9 | TRBD1 | NA | TGTGCCAGCAGCTTAGCTTTGGGGACAGCCCGCCAAGAGACCCAGTACTTC | CASSLALGTARQETQYF
TRBJ2-1 | TRBV11-3 | TRBD2 | many | TGTGCCAGCAGCTCAGGTGGTGAAGCTGCCCGGGGGGGCGTCGGGCAGTTCTTC | CASSSGGEAARGGVGQFF
TRBJ2-4 | TRBV7-8 | TRBD2 | NA | TGTGCCAGCAGCACCGGACTAGCGGGGGGCCTAGCCAAAAACATTCAGTACTTC | CASSTGLAGGLAKNIQYF
TRBJ1-2 | TRBV12-3/TRBV12-4 | TRBD1 | many | TGTGCCAGCAGTTTACAGGGACAGGGAAACTATGGCTACACCTTC | CASSLQGQGNYGYTF
TRBJ2-5 | TRBV5-5 | TRBD2 | NA | TGTGCCAGCAGCTTAGGTAGGGACTACGTGCAGTACTTC | CASSLGRDYVQYF
TRBJ1-4 | TRBV20-1 | TRBD1 | NA | TGCAGTGCTAAAAGGACAGGGCGGCCTAATGAAAAACTGTTTTTT | CSAKRTGRPNEKLFF
TRBJ2-5 | TRBV6-1 | NA | NA | TGTGCCAGCAGTGATACAGGGTTTCGGTATGAGCAGTACTTC | CASSDTGFRYEQYF
TRBJ2-3 | TRBV5-1 | NA | many | TGCGCCAGCAGCTTGGGACAGGTTTCTAGCACAGATACGCAGTATTTT | CASSLGQVSSTDTQYF
TRBJ2-1 | TRBV6-1 | NA | once | TGTGCCAGCAGCCGACAGAGTTGGAATGAGCAGTTCTTC | CASSRQSWNEQFF
TRBJ2-7 | TRBV3-1 | NA | few | TGTGCCAGCAGCCAAGATAGAACGGGGGCGATTTACGAGCAGTACTTC | CASSQDRTGAIYEQYF
TRBJ1-2 | TRBV7-2 | NA | NA | TGTGCCAGCAGCGAGACACGGTCGGAGGGCTACACCTTC | CASSETRSEGYTF
TRBJ1-5 | TRBV27 | NA | many | TGTGCCAGCAGTTGGTCAGGTAGCAATCAGCCCCAGCATTTT | CASSWSGSNQPQHF
TRBJ1-5 | TRBV29-1 | NA | many | TGCAGCGTTGGTCAGGTCAATCAGCCCCAGCATTTT | CSVGQVNQPQHF
TRBJ2-5 | TRBV4-3 | NA | many | TGCGCCAGCAGCCAGAATACAGGGTACCAAGAGACCCAGTACTTC | CASSQNTGYQETQYF
TRBJ1-1 | TRBV2 | NA | NA | TGTGCCAGCAGAGCTCCCGGGCGCATTGGGGAAGCTTTCTTT | CASRAPGRIGEAFF
TRBJ1-6 | TRBV3-1 | NA | NA | TGTGCCAGCAGCCGAACGAGCTCCTATAATTCACCCCTCCACTTT | CASSRTSSYNSPLHF
TRBJ2-7 | TRBV3-1 | TRBD1 | many | TGTGCCAGCAGCCAAGTCGTCGGGACAGGGGGCTACGAGCAGTACTTC | CASSQVVGTGGYEQYF
TRBJ2-7 | TRBV18 | NA | many | TGTGCCAGCTCATCCGGGACCTCCTACGAGCAGTACTTC | CASSSGTSYEQYF
TRBJ1-6 | TRBV5-1 | NA | few | TGCGCCAGCAGCTCTAAAGGGGTCAATTCACCCCTCCACTTT | CASSSKGVNSPLHF
TRBJ2-7 | TRBV6-2/TRBV6-3 | TRBD1 | many | TGTGCCAGCAGTTACTCCTTGACAGGGATTGGTACCTACGAGCAGTACTTC | CASSYSLTGIGTYEQYF